This T cell receptor beta chain derives from a study of T cell responses to AZD1222 COVID-19 vaccine. As for the study in general: Both about-4-week and about-12-week second-dose recipients were combined. Study conclusions and caveats: Clonal diversity was possibly underestimated; the donors were predominantly white British and more often female.

The assay was immunoSEQ multiplex PCR, and TCRdb's table has in-frame clones only and misses some. Of over 95,000 clones in the sample, approximately 93% are singletons; the top ten hold 4% to 5%. In germline, CDR1 is LGHNA, CDR2 YSLEER. J was trimmed by 1 base and V by 2 bases; bases with no gene match: 8. The length of the CDR3 is 17 residues. On this clone: Its antigen is unknown.

The sequence was collected from an adult in good health. The material sequenced was peripheral blood, taken on day 0 of AZD1222 vaccination. The chain carries TRBV4-3 and TRBJ1-3; TRBD1 agrees at 7 bases. This CDR3 is CASSQFPGQTSGNTIYF. In DNA form, the CDR3 reads TGCGCCAGCAGCCAATTCCCGGGACAGACTTCTGGAAACACCATATATTTT.